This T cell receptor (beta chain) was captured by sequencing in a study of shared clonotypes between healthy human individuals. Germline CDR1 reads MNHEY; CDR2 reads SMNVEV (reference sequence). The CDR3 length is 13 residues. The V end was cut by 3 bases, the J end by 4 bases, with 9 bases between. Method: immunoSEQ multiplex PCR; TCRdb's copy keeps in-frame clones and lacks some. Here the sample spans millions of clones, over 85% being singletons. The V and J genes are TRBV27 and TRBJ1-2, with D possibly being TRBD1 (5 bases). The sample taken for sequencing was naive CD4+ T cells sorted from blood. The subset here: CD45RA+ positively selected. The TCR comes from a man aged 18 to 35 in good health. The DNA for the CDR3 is TGTGCCAGCAGTTTTCAGGGAGGCTATGGCTACACCTTC. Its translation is CASSFQGGYGYTF.